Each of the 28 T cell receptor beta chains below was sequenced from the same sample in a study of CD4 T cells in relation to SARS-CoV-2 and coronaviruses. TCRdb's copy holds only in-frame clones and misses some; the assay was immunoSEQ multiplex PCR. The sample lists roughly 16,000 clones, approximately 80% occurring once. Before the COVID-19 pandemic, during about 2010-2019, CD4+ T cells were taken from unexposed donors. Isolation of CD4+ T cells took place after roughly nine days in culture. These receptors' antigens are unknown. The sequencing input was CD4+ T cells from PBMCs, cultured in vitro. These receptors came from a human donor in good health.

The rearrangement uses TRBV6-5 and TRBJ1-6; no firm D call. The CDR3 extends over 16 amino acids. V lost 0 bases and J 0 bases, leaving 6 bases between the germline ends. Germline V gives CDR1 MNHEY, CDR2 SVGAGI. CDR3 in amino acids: CASSYSGSSYNSPLHF. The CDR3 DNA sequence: TGTGCCAGCAGTTACTCTGGAAGCTCCTATAATTCACCCCTCCACTTT.

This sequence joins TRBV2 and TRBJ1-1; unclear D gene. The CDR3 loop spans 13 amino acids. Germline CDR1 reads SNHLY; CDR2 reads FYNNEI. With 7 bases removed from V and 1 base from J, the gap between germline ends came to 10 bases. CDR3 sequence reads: CASNNRRNTEAFF. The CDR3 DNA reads TGTGCCAGCAACAATAGACGGAACACTGAAGCTTTCTTT.

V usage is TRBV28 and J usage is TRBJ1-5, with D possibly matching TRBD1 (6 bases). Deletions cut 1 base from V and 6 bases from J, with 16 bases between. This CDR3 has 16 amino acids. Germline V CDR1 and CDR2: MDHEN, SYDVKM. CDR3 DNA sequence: TGTGCCAGCAGTTTATCAACAGGGAAGGGGACTCAGCCCCAGCATTTT. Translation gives CASSLSTGKGTQPQHF.

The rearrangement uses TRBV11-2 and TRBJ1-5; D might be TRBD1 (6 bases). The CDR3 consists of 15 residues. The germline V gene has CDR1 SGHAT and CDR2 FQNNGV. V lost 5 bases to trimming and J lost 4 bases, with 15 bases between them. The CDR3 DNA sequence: TGTGCCAGCAGCGTGGGGGGAGGGGGGAATCAGCCCCAGCATTTT. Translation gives CASSVGGGGNQPQHF.

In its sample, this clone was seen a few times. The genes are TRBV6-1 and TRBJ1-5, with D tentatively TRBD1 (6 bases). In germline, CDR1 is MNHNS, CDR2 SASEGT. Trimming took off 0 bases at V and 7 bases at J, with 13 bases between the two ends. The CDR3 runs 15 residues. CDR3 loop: CASSEAGAGEQPQHF. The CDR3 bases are TGTGCCAGCAGTGAAGCGGGGGCGGGAGAACAGCCCCAGCATTTT.

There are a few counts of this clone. The CDR3 sequence: CAKFNGEAQDSNQPQHF. CDR3 DNA: TGTGCCAAGTTTAACGGCGAGGCCCAGGATAGCAATCAGCCCCAGCATTTT. The chain employs TRBV28 and TRBJ1-5; D is unclear. V shed 10 bases and J shed 0 bases, with 22 bases lying between them. Germline CDR1 reads MDHEN; CDR2 reads SYDVKM. CDR3 length: 17 amino acids.

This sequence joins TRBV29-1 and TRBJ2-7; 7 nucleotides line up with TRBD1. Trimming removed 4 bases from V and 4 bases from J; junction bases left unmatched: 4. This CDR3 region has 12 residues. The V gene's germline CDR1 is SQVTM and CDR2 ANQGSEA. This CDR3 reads CSVANRGYEQYF. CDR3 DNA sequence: TGCAGCGTTGCGAACAGGGGATACGAGCAGTACTTC.

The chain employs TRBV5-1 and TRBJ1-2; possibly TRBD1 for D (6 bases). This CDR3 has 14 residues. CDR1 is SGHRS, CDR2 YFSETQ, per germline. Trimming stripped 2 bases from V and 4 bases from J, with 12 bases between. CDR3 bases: TGCGCCAGCAGCTTATCGACAGGATTCTATGGCTACACCTTC. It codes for CASSLSTGFYGYTF. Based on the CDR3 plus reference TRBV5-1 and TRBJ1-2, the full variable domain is KAGVTQTPRYLIKTRGQQVTLSCSPISGHRSVSWYQQTPGQGLQFLFEYFSETQRNKGNFPGRFSGRQFSNSRSEMNVSTLELGDSALYLCASSLSTGFYGYTFGSGTRLTVV.

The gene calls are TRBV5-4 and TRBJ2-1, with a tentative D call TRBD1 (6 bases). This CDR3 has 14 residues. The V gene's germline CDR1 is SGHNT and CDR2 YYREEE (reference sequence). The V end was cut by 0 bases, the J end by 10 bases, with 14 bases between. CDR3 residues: CASSLDGRGWEQFF. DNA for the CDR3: TGTGCCAGCAGCTTGGACGGCAGGGGTTGGGAGCAGTTCTTC.

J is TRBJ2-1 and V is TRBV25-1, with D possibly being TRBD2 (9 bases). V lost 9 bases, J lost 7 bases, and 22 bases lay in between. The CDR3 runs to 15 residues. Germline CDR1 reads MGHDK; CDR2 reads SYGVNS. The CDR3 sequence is CASRDRFSGRNEQFF. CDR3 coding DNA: TGTGCCAGTAGGGACAGGTTTAGCGGGAGAAATGAGCAGTTCTTC.

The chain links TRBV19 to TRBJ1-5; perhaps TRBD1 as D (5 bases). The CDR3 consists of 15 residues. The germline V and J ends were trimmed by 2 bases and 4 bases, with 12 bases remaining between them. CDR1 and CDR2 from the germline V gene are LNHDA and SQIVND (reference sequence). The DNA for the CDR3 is TGTGCCAGTAGTATATCGGGGGAAATTAATCAGCCCCAGCATTTT. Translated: CASSISGEINQPQHF.

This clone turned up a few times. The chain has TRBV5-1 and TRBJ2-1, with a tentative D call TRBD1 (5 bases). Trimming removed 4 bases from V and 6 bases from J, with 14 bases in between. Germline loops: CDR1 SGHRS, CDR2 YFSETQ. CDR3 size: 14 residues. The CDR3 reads CASSVAPTVNEQFF. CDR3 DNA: TGCGCCAGCAGCGTCGCGCCGACAGTCAATGAGCAGTTCTTC.

DNA of the CDR3: TGTGCCAGCAGCCGATTACGGGGGGTTACCTACGAGCAGTACTTC. This sequence encodes CASSRLRGVTYEQYF. The chain uses TRBV6-5 and TRBJ2-7, with 7 positions matching TRBD2. Germline loops: CDR1 MNHEY, CDR2 SVGAGI. The CDR3 is 15 amino acids. V lost 6 bases and J lost 2; bases outside the gene matches: 10.

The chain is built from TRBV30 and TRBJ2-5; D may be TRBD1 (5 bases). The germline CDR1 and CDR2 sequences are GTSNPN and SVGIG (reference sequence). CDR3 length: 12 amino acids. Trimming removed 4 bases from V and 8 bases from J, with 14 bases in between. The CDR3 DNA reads TGTGCCTGGACCCCAGGGCAGGGAACCCAGTACTTC. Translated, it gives CAWTPGQGTQYF.

The CDR3 sequence is CASSGRREGPRNEQYF. The CDR3 DNA reads as TGTGCCAGCAGCGGTCGGAGGGAAGGGCCGAGGAACGAGCAGTACTTC. V gene TRBV9 combines with J gene TRBJ2-7, with a possible D match to TRBD2 (6 bases). Germline V gene sequence: CDR1 SGDLS, CDR2 YYNGEE. Trimming took 3 bases from V and 5 from J, leaving 21 bases between them. CDR3 length: 16 amino acids.

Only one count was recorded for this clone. CDR3 sequence reads: CASSLAVQETQYF. The CDR3 DNA follows: TGTGCCAGCAGTTTGGCTGTACAAGAGACCCAGTACTTC. The chain couples TRBV12-3 or TRBV12-4 to TRBJ2-5; unclear D gene. V was pared by 3 bases and J by 2 bases, with 7 bases between. This CDR3 region has 13 residues.

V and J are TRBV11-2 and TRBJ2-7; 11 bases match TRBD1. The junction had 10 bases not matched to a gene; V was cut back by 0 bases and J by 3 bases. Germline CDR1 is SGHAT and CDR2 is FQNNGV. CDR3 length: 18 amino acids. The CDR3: CASSLDRSSGTGGYEQYF. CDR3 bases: TGTGCCAGCAGCTTAGATCGTAGCTCCGGGACAGGGGGCTACGAGCAGTACTTC. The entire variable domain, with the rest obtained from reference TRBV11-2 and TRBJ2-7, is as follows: EAGVAQSPRYKIIEKRQSVAFWCNPISGHATLYWYQQILGQGPKLLIQFQNNGVVDDSQLPKDRFSAERLKGVDSTLKIQPAKLEDSAVYLCASSLDRSSGTGGYEQYFGPGTRLTVT.

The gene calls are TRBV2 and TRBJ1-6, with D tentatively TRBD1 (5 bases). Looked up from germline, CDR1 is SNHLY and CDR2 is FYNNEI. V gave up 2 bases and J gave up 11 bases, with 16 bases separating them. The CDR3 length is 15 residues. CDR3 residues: CASSETGNPGAPLHF. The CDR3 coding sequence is TGTGCCAGCAGTGAAACGGGCAACCCGGGGGCACCCCTCCACTTT.

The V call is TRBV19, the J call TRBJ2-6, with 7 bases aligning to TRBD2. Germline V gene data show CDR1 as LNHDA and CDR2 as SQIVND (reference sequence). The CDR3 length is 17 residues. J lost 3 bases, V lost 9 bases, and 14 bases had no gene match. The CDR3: CASHTGRAGNGANVLTF. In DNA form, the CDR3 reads TGTGCCAGCCATACGGGGAGGGCGGGTAATGGGGCCAACGTCCTGACTTTC.

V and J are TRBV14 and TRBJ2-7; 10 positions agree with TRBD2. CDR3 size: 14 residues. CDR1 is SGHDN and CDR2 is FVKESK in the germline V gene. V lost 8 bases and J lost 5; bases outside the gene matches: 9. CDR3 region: CASGASGSSNEQYF. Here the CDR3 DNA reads TGTGCCAGCGGGGCTAGCGGGAGCAGCAACGAGCAGTACTTC.

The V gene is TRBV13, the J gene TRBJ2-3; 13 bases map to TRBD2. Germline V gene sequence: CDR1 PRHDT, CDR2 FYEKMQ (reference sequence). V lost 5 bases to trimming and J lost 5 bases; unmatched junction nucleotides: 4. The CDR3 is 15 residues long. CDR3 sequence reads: CASSPRLAGGDTQYF. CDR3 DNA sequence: TGTGCCAGCAGCCCCAGACTAGCGGGAGGAGATACGCAGTATTTT. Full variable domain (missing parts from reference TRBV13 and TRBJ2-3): AAGVIQSPRHLIKEKRETATLKCYPIPRHDTVYWYQQGPGQDPQFLISFYEKMQSDKGSIPDRFSAQQFSDYHSELNMSSLELGDSALYFCASSPRLAGGDTQYFGPGTRLTVL.

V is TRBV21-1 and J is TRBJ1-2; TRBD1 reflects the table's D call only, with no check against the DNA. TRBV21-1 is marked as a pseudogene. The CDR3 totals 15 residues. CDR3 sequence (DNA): TGTGCCAGCAGCAACTCAGGGGACCTAAACTATGGCTACACCTTC. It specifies CASSNSGDLNYGYTF.

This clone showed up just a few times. Here the CDR3 reads CATKTSGTGELFF. Here the CDR3 DNA reads TGCGCCACCAAGACTAGCGGGACCGGGGAGCTGTTTTTT. This chain uses TRBV10-2 with TRBJ2-2, with TRBD2 matching over 10 bases. The junction had 4 bases not matched to a gene; V was cut back by 10 bases and J by 5 bases. This CDR3 is built from 13 residues. Germline loops: CDR1 WSHSY, CDR2 SAAADI.

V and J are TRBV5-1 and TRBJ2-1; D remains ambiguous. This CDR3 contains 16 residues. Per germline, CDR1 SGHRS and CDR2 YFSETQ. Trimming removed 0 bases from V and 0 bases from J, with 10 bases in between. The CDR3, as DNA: TGCGCCAGCAGCTTGGGCTTCGGAAGCTCCTACAATGAGCAGTTCTTC. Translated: CASSLGFGSSYNEQFF. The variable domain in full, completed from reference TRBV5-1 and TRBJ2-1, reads KAGVTQTPRYLIKTRGQQVTLSCSPISGHRSVSWYQQTPGQGLQFLFEYFSETQRNKGNFPGRFSGRQFSNSRSEMNVSTLELGDSALYLCASSLGFGSSYNEQFFGPGTRLTVL.

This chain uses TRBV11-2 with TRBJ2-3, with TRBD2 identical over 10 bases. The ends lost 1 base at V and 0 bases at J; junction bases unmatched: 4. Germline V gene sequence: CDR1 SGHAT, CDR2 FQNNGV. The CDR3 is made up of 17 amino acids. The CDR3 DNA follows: TGTGCCAGCAGCTTAGTTTTTAGCGGGAGGAGCACAGATACGCAGTATTTT. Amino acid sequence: CASSLVFSGRSTDTQYF.

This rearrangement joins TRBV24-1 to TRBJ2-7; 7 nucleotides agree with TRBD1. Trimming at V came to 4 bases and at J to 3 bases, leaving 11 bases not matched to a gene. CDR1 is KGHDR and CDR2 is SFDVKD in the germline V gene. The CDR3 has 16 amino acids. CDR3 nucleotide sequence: TGTGCCACCAGTGACTCCGGGACAGCTGCTCTCTACGAGCAGTACTTC. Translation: CATSDSGTAALYEQYF.

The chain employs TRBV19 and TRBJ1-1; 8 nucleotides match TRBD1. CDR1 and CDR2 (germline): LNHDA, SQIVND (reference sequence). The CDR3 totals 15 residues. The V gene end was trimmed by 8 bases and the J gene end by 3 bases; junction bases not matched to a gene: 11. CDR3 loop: CASDSGAGGYTEAFF. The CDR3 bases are TGTGCCAGTGACTCGGGGGCAGGGGGCTACACTGAAGCTTTCTTT.

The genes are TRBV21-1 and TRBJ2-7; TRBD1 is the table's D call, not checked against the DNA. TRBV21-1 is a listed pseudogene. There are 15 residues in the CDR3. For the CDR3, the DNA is TGTGCCAGCAGCAAAGGCTGGACACGCTCCTACGAGCAGTACTTC. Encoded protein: CASSKGWTRSYEQYF.